These 31 T cell receptor beta chains came from one sample sequenced in a study of OX40 agonist ivuxolimab in advanced cancers. Measured with immunoSEQ multiplex PCR; TCRdb has only the in-frame clones, and not every one. The table includes over 55,000 clones, more than 75% detected once. The material sequenced was CD4+ or CD8+ T cells sorted from blood, taken in a trial of the OX40 agonist ivuxolimab. Receptors originate from an adult with an advanced solid tumor such as melanoma, head and neck, liver or kidney cancer.

The chain joins TRBV5-1 to TRBJ2-2, with TRBD1 matching over 8 bases. With V trimmed by 2 bases and J by 5 bases, 5 bases remained unmatched. Germline-derived CDR1 and CDR2 are SGHRS and YFSETQ. The CDR3 covers 15 residues. The CDR3 nucleotides read TGCGCCAGCAGCTTTCAGGGGGCGCTGACCGGGGAGCTGTTTTTT. It is translated as CASSFQGALTGELFF.

As concerns this clone: The identical CDR3 is also encoded by other nucleotide sequences in the sample. The chain is built from TRBV27 and TRBJ2-7; D possibly corresponds to TRBD2 (5 bases). CDR1 and CDR2 (germline): MNHEY, SMNVEV (reference sequence). Deletions cut 3 bases from V and 0 bases from J, with 9 bases between. The CDR3 runs 14 residues. As DNA, the CDR3 is TGTGCCAGCAGTTTCTCGAGCGGCTCCTACGAGCAGTACTTC. Translation: CASSFSSGSYEQYF.

The CDR3 region is CASSPAAGGGGEAFF. DNA of the CDR3: TGTGCCAGCAGTCCGGCTGCGGGGGGCGGAGGTGAAGCTTTCTTT. V gene TRBV27 combines with J gene TRBJ1-1, with a possible D match to TRBD1 (6 bases). The CDR3 spans 15 residues. Germline lookup yields CDR1 MNHEY and CDR2 SMNVEV (reference sequence). Trimming took 5 bases from V and 7 from J, leaving 20 bases between them.

CDR3 coding DNA: TGTGCCATCCCCCGGCCAACCGGGGAGCTGTTTTTT. Encoded protein: CAIPRPTGELFF. The chain links TRBV10-3 to TRBJ2-2; D is uncertain. The V gene lost 8 bases and the J gene lost 5 bases, with 9 bases spanning the gap. The CDR3 spans 12 residues. The V gene's germline CDR1 is ENHRY and CDR2 SYGVKD.

This CDR3 reads CASSEMGGAYEQYV. In DNA, the CDR3 is TGTGCCAGCAGTGAGATGGGGGGGGCCTACGAGCAGTACGTC. This chain connects TRBV2 to TRBJ2-7, with TRBD2 matching over 7 bases. The V gene's germline CDR1 is SNHLY and CDR2 FYNNEI. Unmatched junction bases numbered 4, after V lost 3 bases and J lost 2 bases. The CDR3 is made up of 14 amino acids.

The chain joins TRBV6-5 to TRBJ1-1; weak D call: TRBD1 (6 bases). V dropped 7 bases and J dropped 1 base, with 16 bases sitting between them. Germline CDR1 reads MNHEY; CDR2 reads SVGAGI. This CDR3 is built from 15 residues. The CDR3 protein is CASTLAGGANTEAFF. The DNA of the CDR3 is TGTGCCAGCACCCTTGCGGGGGGGGCGAACACTGAAGCTTTCTTT.

The V gene is TRBV28, the J gene TRBJ1-4, with 8 positions matching TRBD1. CDR3 length equals 14 residues. V shed 4 bases, J shed 7 bases, and the junction held 5 bases outside the gene matches. CDR1 is MDHEN and CDR2 is SYDVKM in the germline V gene. The CDR3 is CASSSDRGGEKLFF. CDR3 nucleotide sequence: TGTGCCAGCAGTTCCGACAGGGGAGGTGAAAAACTGTTTTTT.

The chain couples TRBV30 to TRBJ1-3; unclear D gene. The germline V and J ends were trimmed by 2 bases and 1 base, with 9 bases remaining between them. The length of the CDR3 is 14 residues. Germline assignment: CDR1 GTSNPN and CDR2 SVGIG (reference sequence). The CDR3 region is CAWSFEGSGNTIYF. In DNA, the CDR3 is TGTGCCTGGAGTTTCGAGGGTTCTGGAAACACCATATATTTT. Filled out from reference TRBV30 and TRBJ1-3, the complete variable domain reads SQTIHQWPATLVQPVGSPLSLECTVEGTSNPNLYWYRQAAGRGLQLLFYSVGIGQISSEVPQNLSASRPQDRQFILSSKKLLLSDSGFYLCAWSFEGSGNTIYFGEGSWLTVV.

This clone has just a few counts. This chain links TRBV5-1 with TRBJ2-3; D is possibly TRBD2 (6 bases). V was cut by 4 bases and J by 0 bases, with 15 bases left in between. Germline loops: CDR1 SGHRS, CDR2 YFSETQ. The CDR3 runs 16 residues. The DNA of the CDR3 is TGCGCCAGCAGCAGCGAGGCCAGCGGGAGCACAGATACGCAGTATTTT. It translates to CASSSEASGSTDTQYF.

This clone was picked up one time. This chain uses TRBV6-1 with TRBJ2-7; D perhaps matches TRBD1 (5 bases). CDR1 is MNHNS and CDR2 is SASEGT in the germline V gene. The CDR3 is made up of 13 amino acids. V was cut by 11 bases and J by 5 bases, with 19 bases left in between. The CDR3 here is CAYSWGPMDEQYF. In DNA form, the CDR3 reads TGTGCCTACTCCTGGGGCCCCATGGACGAGCAGTACTTC.

The genes are TRBV7-6 and TRBJ2-3, with 13 bases that match TRBD2. The CDR3 is made up of 22 amino acids. Germline V gene data show CDR1 as SGHVS and CDR2 as FNYEAQ. Trimming took 5 bases from V and 0 from J; bases not matched to a gene: 20. The CDR3: CASSLPTGTSGAEASSTDTQYF. CDR3 nucleotide sequence: TGTGCCAGCAGCCTCCCAACCGGGACTAGCGGGGCGGAGGCATCTAGCACAGATACGCAGTATTTT.

DNA for the CDR3: TGTGCCAGCTCATTATGGGCGAGAGATACAGATACGCAGTATTTT. This encodes CASSLWARDTDTQYF. The chain carries TRBV7-2 and TRBJ2-3; D is unresolved. Trimming cost V 8 bases and J 3 bases, with 18 bases left between them. The CDR3 covers 15 residues. Germline V gene data show CDR1 as SGHTA and CDR2 as FQGNSA. The variable domain in full, completed from reference TRBV7-2 and TRBJ2-3, reads GAGVSQSPSNKVTEKGKDVELRCDPISGHTALYWYRQSLGQGLEFLIYFQGNSAPDKSGLPSDRFSAERTGGSVSTLTIQRTQQEDSAVYLCASSLWARDTDTQYFGPGTRLTVL.

This clone was seen more than once but under ten times. The rearrangement uses TRBV7-9 and TRBJ2-7; TRBD1 is a possible D gene (6 bases). Germline lookup yields CDR1 SEHNR and CDR2 FQNEAQ (reference sequence). With 5 bases removed from V and 3 bases from J, the gap between germline ends came to 17 bases. CDR3 length: 15 amino acids. The CDR3 loop is CASSPQGSNYYEQYF. Here the CDR3 DNA reads TGTGCCAGCAGCCCACAGGGTAGCAACTACTACGAGCAGTACTTC. Combining the CDR3 with reference TRBV7-9 and TRBJ2-7 gives the whole variable domain DTGVSQNPRHKITKRGQNVTFRCDPISEHNRLYWYRQTLGQGPEFLTYFQNEAQLEKSRLLSDRFSAERPKGSFSTLEIQRTEQGDSAMYLCASSPQGSNYYEQYFGPGTRLTVT.

CDR3 residues: CASREDGGIIQYF. The CDR3 bases are TGTGCCAGCAGGGAGGACGGTGGTATCATTCAGTACTTC. The chain combines TRBV6-5 with TRBJ2-4, with D maybe TRBD2 (5 bases). Germline CDR1 and CDR2: MNHEY and SVGAGI. The V and J ends lost 6 bases and 9 bases respectively, with 15 bases between them. This CDR3 region has 13 residues.

The genes are TRBV11-2 and TRBJ2-1; tentatively, D is TRBD2 (7 bases). Germline CDR1 SGHAT, CDR2 FQNNGV. Between the trimmed V and J ends, which lost 5 bases and 3 bases, there was a span of 17 bases. CDR3 size: 16 residues. This CDR3 is CASSAQGSGIYNEQFF. Written as DNA, the CDR3 is TGTGCCAGCAGCGCACAGGGCAGCGGGATCTACAATGAGCAGTTCTTC. Filled out from reference TRBV11-2 and TRBJ2-1, the complete variable domain reads EAGVAQSPRYKIIEKRQSVAFWCNPISGHATLYWYQQILGQGPKLLIQFQNNGVVDDSQLPKDRFSAERLKGVDSTLKIQPAKLEDSAVYLCASSAQGSGIYNEQFFGPGTRLTVL.

The chain carries TRBV19 and TRBJ1-4; D is unclear. Germline CDR1 reads LNHDA; CDR2 reads SQIVND (reference sequence). Trimming removed 6 bases at V and 4 bases at J, with 9 bases between. The CDR3 length is 13 residues. CDR3 in DNA: TGTGCCAGTAGCCGGACGGTTAATGAAAAACTGTTTTTT. As protein: CASSRTVNEKLFF.

The rearrangement uses TRBV6-6 and TRBJ2-2; D is possibly TRBD2 (6 bases). CDR3 length equals 12 residues. Deletions cut 5 bases from V and 6 bases from J, with 7 bases between. CDR1 is MNHNY, CDR2 SVGAGI, per germline (reference sequence). The CDR3 loop reads CASSGGSGELFF. The CDR3 nucleotides read TGTGCCAGCAGTGGAGGGTCCGGGGAGCTGTTTTTT.

The CDR3 protein is CASVDRGLQPQHF. As DNA, the CDR3 is TGTGCCAGCGTAGACAGGGGGCTCCAGCCCCAGCATTTT. This chain uses TRBV6-4 with TRBJ1-5, with 10 bases fitting TRBD1. CDR1 and CDR2 from the germline V gene are MRHNA and SNTAGT. Trimming removed 8 bases from V and 7 bases from J; junction bases left unmatched: 5. CDR3 length: 13 residues.

The genes are TRBV6-5 and TRBJ2-7, with 10 nucleotides matching TRBD2. There are 15 residues in the CDR3. Per the germline V gene, CDR1 is MNHEY and CDR2 is SVGAGI. V was clipped by 6 bases and J by 6 bases; unmatched bases: 11. CDR3 DNA sequence: TGTGCCAGCAGACCAGGGGCTAGCGGGAGTAGCGAGCAGTACTTC. This gives the protein CASRPGASGSSEQYF.

The chain is built from TRBV28 and TRBJ1-2; 9 bases agree with TRBD1. This CDR3 is 14 amino acids long. Germline V gene data show CDR1 as MDHEN and CDR2 as SYDVKM. J was trimmed by 4 bases and V by 5 bases; bases with no gene match: 5. The CDR3 sequence is CASSPGQGTYGYTF. CDR3 in DNA: TGTGCCAGCAGTCCGGGACAGGGAACCTATGGCTACACCTTC.

This chain joins TRBV23-1 and TRBJ2-7; the D call may be TRBD1 or TRBD2 (6 bases each). TRBV23-1 carries the ORF label, with uncertain function. The CDR3 loop spans 17 amino acids. V lost 8 bases and J 0 bases, leaving 23 bases between the germline ends. CDR3 amino acids: CASLPRLAGHLSYEQYF. In nucleotides, the CDR3 is TGCGCCAGCCTTCCTCGTCTGGCGGGACACCTCTCCTACGAGCAGTACTTC.

The J gene is TRBJ2-3, the V gene TRBV7-9, with D maybe TRBD2 (6 bases). V was pared by 3 bases and J by 3 bases, with 13 bases between. CDR1 is SEHNR and CDR2 is FQNEAQ in the germline V gene (reference sequence). The CDR3 covers 15 residues. CDR3 amino acids: CASSFGGGETDTQYF. The CDR3 coding sequence is TGTGCCAGCAGCTTCGGTGGCGGGGAAACAGATACGCAGTATTTT. The full variable domain, completed using reference TRBV7-9 and TRBJ2-3, is DTGVSQNPRHKITKRGQNVTFRCDPISEHNRLYWYRQTLGQGPEFLTYFQNEAQLEKSRLLSDRFSAERPKGSFSTLEIQRTEQGDSAMYLCASSFGGGETDTQYFGPGTRLTVL.

This chain joins TRBV28 and TRBJ2-3; tentatively, D is TRBD1 (6 bases). The CDR3 length is 14 residues. Germline CDR1 and CDR2: MDHEN and SYDVKM. Trimming left V 4 bases short and J 3 bases short, with 11 bases between. CDR3 in amino acids: CASSSHRDTDTQYF. DNA of the CDR3: TGTGCCAGCAGTTCCCACAGGGATACAGATACGCAGTATTTT.

The rearrangement uses TRBV21-1 and TRBJ2-7; TRBD1, as called in the table, went unchecked against the DNA. TRBV21-1 is marked as a pseudogene. This CDR3 is built from 16 residues. DNA for the CDR3: TGTGCCAGCAGCAAAGTCCCGACAGGGGGTCGCTACGAGCAGTACTTC. Translation gives CASSKVPTGGRYEQYF.

This clone has just a few counts. This chain links TRBV6-1 with TRBJ1-3, with a tentative D call TRBD1 (6 bases). The CDR3 contains 13 residues. From germline, CDR1 is MNHNS and CDR2 SASEGT. Trimming removed 4 bases at V and 2 bases at J, with 6 bases between. CDR3 in amino acids: CASSGTAGNTIYF. The CDR3 DNA sequence: TGTGCCAGCAGTGGGACAGCTGGAAACACCATATATTTT.

J is TRBJ1-5 and V is TRBV6-5, with 9 bases identical to TRBD1. The J segment lost 7 bases and the V segment lost 8 bases, leaving 12 bases of the junction unmatched. CDR1 MNHEY and CDR2 SVGAGI come from the germline V gene. The CDR3 contains 15 residues. Written as DNA, the CDR3 is TGTGCCAGCTCTAGCTCCGGGACAGGGATCCAGCCCCAGCATTTT. Protein sequence: CASSSSGTGIQPQHF.

The chain combines TRBV5-1 with TRBJ1-1; no definite D call. The ends were cut back, 0 bases at V and 6 bases at J, with 15 bases in the middle. The CDR3 contains 15 residues. The germline gives CDR1 SGHRS, CDR2 YFSETQ. The CDR3 sequence is CASSLANVDPSEAFF. The CDR3 nucleotides are TGCGCCAGCAGCTTGGCCAATGTGGACCCTTCTGAAGCTTTCTTT.

The chain is built from TRBV4-2 and TRBJ2-5, with 8 bases aligning to TRBD2. The CDR3 consists of 16 residues. The V gene's germline CDR1 is LGHNA and CDR2 YNFKEQ. The V segment lost 0 bases and the J segment 5 bases; nucleotides outside the gene matches: 8. The CDR3 bases are TGTGCCAGCAGCCAAGAAAGCAGGGGCGGGGGGGAGACCCAGTACTTC. It translates to CASSQESRGGGETQYF.

The chain has TRBV28 and TRBJ2-5; possible D gene TRBD1, 5 bases. TRBJ2-7 matches the DNA end more closely, so the J call is doubtful. The CDR3 totals 14 residues. In germline, CDR1 is MDHEN, CDR2 SYDVKM. This CDR3 is CASRPRQNSYEQYF. CDR3 DNA sequence: TGTGCCAGCAGGCCCAGACAGAATTCCTACGAGCAGTACTTC.

This clone was picked up one time. The V gene is TRBV9, the J gene TRBJ1-3; D call uncertain. The CDR3 is made up of 14 amino acids. Trimming left V 2 bases short and J 1 base short, with 7 bases between. Germline V gene lookup returns CDR1 SGDLS and CDR2 YYNGEE. CDR3 residues: CASSVDGSGNTIYF. The CDR3 bases are TGTGCCAGCAGCGTTGACGGATCTGGAAACACCATATATTTT.

This clone appeared many times. V and J are TRBV28 and TRBJ1-4; D perhaps matches TRBD1 (5 bases). This CDR3 contains 12 residues. The germline V gene encodes CDR1 MDHEN and CDR2 SYDVKM. V was cut by 5 bases and J by 10 bases, with 11 bases left in between. CDR3 residues: CASSPPRGKLFF. The CDR3 DNA reads TGTGCCAGCAGTCCTCCAAGGGGAAAACTGTTTTTT.